What follows are 6 T cell receptor beta chains derived from one specimen sequenced in a study of T cell responses to AZD1222 COVID-19 vaccine. The protocol was immunoSEQ multiplex PCR, while the TCRdb copy is restricted to in-frame clones and leaves out a portion. Of approximately 150,000 clones in the sample, 89% were seen once. The sequences come from peripheral blood, collected on day 0 of AZD1222 vaccination. The receptor source for this set is an adult in good health.

The chain uses TRBV4-2 and TRBJ1-5; weak D call: TRBD1 (6 bases). Germline-derived CDR1 and CDR2 are LGHNA and YNFKEQ. There are 16 residues in the CDR3. The ends were cut back, 3 bases at V and 9 bases at J, with 21 bases in the middle. Here the CDR3 reads CASSQDMTGLQGPQHF. The DNA of the CDR3 is TGTGCCAGCAGCCAGGACATGACAGGACTTCAGGGGCCCCAGCATTTT.

The V and J genes are TRBV7-9 and TRBJ1-6; tentatively, D is TRBD1 (5 bases). The V gene's germline CDR1 is SEHNR and CDR2 FQNEAQ (reference sequence). This CDR3 contains 14 residues. Trimming pared 1 base from V and 10 bases from J, leaving 11 bases between. The CDR3 loop reads CASSLGGTPSPLHF. The CDR3 nucleotides are TGTGCCAGCAGCTTAGGGGGGACGCCCTCACCCCTCCACTTT.

This chain connects TRBV7-2 to TRBJ1-2; no reliable D call. V dropped 1 base and J dropped 3 bases, with 9 bases sitting between them. In germline, CDR1 is SGHTA, CDR2 FQGNSA. The CDR3 is 14 amino acids. The CDR3 sequence is CASSLEAVYYGYTF. CDR3 nucleotides: TGTGCCAGCAGCTTAGAGGCGGTTTACTATGGCTACACCTTC.

J is TRBJ2-1 and V is TRBV6-5; D unresolved. Trimming took off 0 bases at V and 6 bases at J, with 12 bases between the two ends. This CDR3 comprises 15 residues. Germline assignment: CDR1 MNHEY and CDR2 SVGAGI. Written as DNA, the CDR3 is TGTGCCAGCAGTTACTCCTCGAGGCTGTTCAATGAGCAGTTCTTC. It yields the protein CASSYSSRLFNEQFF.

CDR3 nucleotides: TGTGCCAGCAGCTTGGGGACAGGGAATTATTACGAGCAGTACTTC. Protein: CASSLGTGNYYEQYF. This sequence joins TRBV5-6 and TRBJ2-7; TRBD1 matches at 8 bases. This CDR3 has 15 amino acids. Germline CDR1 SGHDT, CDR2 YYEEEE. The ends lost 0 bases at V and 4 bases at J; junction bases unmatched: 6.

Only one count was recorded for this clone. The chain carries TRBV19 and TRBJ1-4; 9 bases map to TRBD1. The J segment lost 10 bases and the V segment lost 7 bases, leaving 13 bases of the junction unmatched. This CDR3 has 15 residues. The germline V gene encodes CDR1 LNHDA and CDR2 SQIVND (reference sequence). The CDR3 region has the DNA TGTGCCAGTAAAGGGACAGGGTCCTCTTTGGGAAAACTGTTTTTT. Its protein product is CASKGTGSSLGKLFF. The variable domain in full, with the rest retrieved from reference TRBV19 and TRBJ1-4, is DGGITQSPKYLFRKEGQNVTLSCEQNLNHDAMYWYRQDPGQGLRLIYYSQIVNDFQKGDIAEGYSVSREKKESFPLTVTSAQKNPTAFYLCASKGTGSSLGKLFFGSGTQLSVL.